What follows are 27 T cell receptor beta chains derived from one specimen sequenced in a study of CD8 T cells in ankylosing spondylitis. TCRdb redid the calling of the 5' RACE reads with MiXCR, one entry per CDR3 protein. The repertoire holds hundreds of thousands of distinct CDR3 sequences, 15% to 25% seen once, with roughly 7.3% in the top ten. Sequencing used blood, either unsorted or a sorted T cell fraction (not recorded which). The receptors stem from a male donor with ankylosing spondylitis or in good health (not recorded which).

The rearrangement links TRBV28 to TRBJ2-1; tentatively, D is TRBD1 (5 bases). The CDR3 is 16 residues long. V lost 2 bases and J lost 2, with 13 bases in between. Germline V gives CDR1 MDHEN, CDR2 SYDVKM. The CDR3 nucleotides read TGTGCCAGCAGTTTAGCCTTTCAGGGCCCCTACAATGAGCAGTTCTTC. Encoded protein: CASSLAFQGPYNEQFF.

This clonotype was counted between two and nine times. The J gene is TRBJ1-1, the V gene TRBV7-9; no firm D call. The V gene lost 6 bases and the J gene lost 6 bases, with 8 bases spanning the gap. Germline CDR1 and CDR2: SEHNR and FQNEAQ (reference sequence). This CDR3 spans 11 amino acids. The CDR3 protein is CASRSVAEAFF. CDR3 sequence (DNA): TGTGCCAGCAGGTCTGTAGCTGAAGCTTTCTTT.

There are a few counts of this clonotype. V is TRBV7-2 and J is TRBJ1-2; D ambiguous. Trimming took 5 bases from V and 2 from J, leaving 18 bases between them. In germline, CDR1 is SGHTA, CDR2 FQGNSA. This CDR3 contains 16 residues. The chain's CDR3 is CASSPHYAEPNYGYTF. CDR3 coding DNA: TGTGCCAGCAGCCCCCACTATGCGGAGCCAAACTATGGCTACACCTTC.

This clonotype appeared a few times. The rearrangement uses TRBV12-3 or TRBV12-4 and TRBJ2-3; 10 bases are shared with TRBD2. The CDR3 is 15 residues long. Trimming at V came to 6 bases and at J to 4 bases, leaving 7 bases not matched to a gene. For the CDR3, the DNA is TGTGCCAGCAGATCAGCGGGGGGGCGTTCAGATACGCAGTATTTT. It is translated as CASRSAGGRSDTQYF.

The rearrangement joins TRBV7-3 to TRBJ1-1, with 10 nucleotides matching TRBD1. The CDR3 extends over 14 amino acids. V lost 5 bases, J lost 4 bases, and 4 bases stayed unmatched. Germline lookup yields CDR1 SGHTA and CDR2 FQGTGA. The CDR3 region is CASSLGTGATEAFF. In nucleotides, the CDR3 is TGTGCCAGCAGCCTCGGGACAGGGGCCACTGAAGCTTTCTTT.

The chain joins TRBV3-1 to TRBJ2-5; D not resolved. Germline V gene sequence: CDR1 LGHDT, CDR2 YNNKEL (reference sequence). V shed 4 bases and J shed 2 bases, with 8 bases lying between them. The CDR3 contains 13 residues. The CDR3 here is CASSPTSQETQYF. CDR3 nucleotides: TGTGCCAGCAGCCCAACATCACAAGAGACCCAGTACTTC.

This clonotype was detected only a few times. This chain links TRBV7-3 with TRBJ2-3; tentative D call: TRBD1 (5 bases). The V and J ends lost 2 bases and 2 bases respectively, with 8 bases between them. The CDR3 is 14 residues long. Germline loops: CDR1 SGHTA, CDR2 FQGTGA. In nucleotides, the CDR3 is TGTGCCAGCAGCTTAGGGGCCGCCACAGATACGCAGTATTTT. Residues: CASSLGAATDTQYF. Looking up the rest from reference TRBV7-3 and TRBJ2-3 gives the full variable domain: GAGVSQTPSNKVTEKGKYVELRCDPISGHTALYWYRQSLGQGPEFLIYFQGTGAADDSGLPNDRFFAVRPEGSVSTLKIQRTERGDSAVYLCASSLGAATDTQYFGPGTRLTVL.

The chain recombines TRBV2 with TRBJ2-1; D may be TRBD2 (7 bases). CDR1 SNHLY and CDR2 FYNNEI come from the germline V gene. The V end was cut by 6 bases, the J end by 8 bases, with 11 bases between. The CDR3 spans 12 residues. This CDR3 reads CASSQGGDEQFF. The CDR3 coding sequence is TGTGCCAGCAGCCAAGGGGGGGATGAGCAGTTCTTC. Together with reference TRBV2 and TRBJ2-1, the CDR3 gives the full variable domain: EPEVTQTPSHQVTQMGQEVILRCVPISNHLYFYWYRQILGQKVEFLVSFYNNEISEKSEIFDDQFSVERPDGSNFTLKIRSTKLEDSAMYFCASSQGGDEQFFGPGTRLTVL.

The chain couples TRBV20-1 to TRBJ1-1; TRBD1 matches at 11 bases. Germline CDR1 is DFQATT and CDR2 is SNEGSKA (reference sequence). The CDR3 totals 14 residues. V trimming: 3 bases; J trimming: 2 bases; junction bases outside the gene matches: 2. The CDR3 sequence: CSASRTGGNTEAFF. In nucleotides, the CDR3 is TGCAGTGCTAGTAGGACAGGGGGCAACACTGAAGCTTTCTTT.

This clonotype was detected ten times or more. This sequence joins TRBV5-1 and TRBJ2-3, with 11 bases lining up with TRBD2. Germline-derived CDR1 and CDR2 are SGHRS and YFSETQ. J lost 2 bases, V lost 4 bases, and 6 bases had no gene match. This CDR3 spans 16 amino acids. CDR3 coding DNA: TGCGCCAGCAGCCCGAGACTAGCGGGGAACACAGATACGCAGTATTTT. Its protein is CASSPRLAGNTDTQYF.

V and J are TRBV4-2 and TRBJ2-3; D is ambiguous. The germline V gene has CDR1 LGHNA and CDR2 YNFKEQ. The CDR3 spans 13 residues. V lost 0 bases and J 6 bases, leaving 7 bases between the germline ends. CDR3 region: CASSQDPPDTQYF. CDR3 nucleotide sequence: TGTGCCAGCAGCCAAGATCCCCCGGATACGCAGTATTTT.

V is TRBV3-1 and J is TRBJ2-2; 8 nucleotides match TRBD1. The CDR3 sequence is 15 residues long. The germline V gene has CDR1 LGHDT and CDR2 YNNKEL (reference sequence). V lost 4 bases, J lost 4 bases, and 5 bases stayed unmatched. CDR3 coding DNA: TGTGCCAGCAGCCCGACAGGGGCTGGCACCGGGGAGCTGTTTTTT. It yields the protein CASSPTGAGTGELFF.

This clonotype was observed a few times. CDR3 DNA sequence: TGTGCCAGCAGCTTCCGGGGGGGAGCAGATACGCAGTATTTT. Its translation is CASSFRGGADTQYF. This rearrangement joins TRBV7-9 to TRBJ2-3, with 8 positions matching TRBD2. Germline CDR1 reads SEHNR; CDR2 reads FQNEAQ (reference sequence). After removal of 3 bases from V and 4 bases from J, the junction contained 3 bases not matched to a gene. CDR3 length equals 14 residues. The variable domain in full, with the rest retrieved from reference TRBV7-9 and TRBJ2-3, is DTGVSQNPRHKITKRGQNVTFRCDPISEHNRLYWYRQTLGQGPEFLTYFQNEAQLEKSRLLSDRFSAERPKGSFSTLEIQRTEQGDSAMYLCASSFRGGADTQYFGPGTRLTVL.

The chain has TRBV5-1 and TRBJ2-1; TRBD1 or TRBD2 may be the D gene (5 bases each). The V gene lost 0 bases and the J gene lost 9 bases, with 16 bases spanning the gap. CDR3 size: 15 residues. Germline values: CDR1 SGHRS, CDR2 YFSETQ. CDR3: CASSLAGLEGTEQFF. CDR3 bases: TGCGCCAGCAGCTTGGCGGGGCTAGAGGGTACTGAGCAGTTCTTC.

The chain links TRBV5-1 to TRBJ1-3; D is unresolved. Germline-derived CDR1 and CDR2 are SGHRS and YFSETQ. CDR3 length: 14 amino acids. Trimming took off 4 bases at V and 0 bases at J, with 8 bases between the two ends. The CDR3 loop reads CASSPASSGNTIYF. In nucleotides, the CDR3 is TGCGCCAGCAGCCCTGCGAGCTCTGGAAACACCATATATTTT.

This clonotype was counted only a few times. V is TRBV20-1 and J is TRBJ2-4; 8 bases fit TRBD2. Trimming cost V 4 bases and J 8 bases; bases outside gene matches: 7. The CDR3 extends over 13 amino acids. Germline V gene sequence: CDR1 DFQATT, CDR2 SNEGSKA (reference sequence). The CDR3 DNA follows: TGCAGTGCTAAGATAAGCGGGAGTGACATTCAGTACTTC. Its translation: CSAKISGSDIQYF.

The CDR3 nucleotides read TGCGCCAGCAGCTTGCTCACAGTGGGGGATACGCAGTATTTT. Translated, it gives CASSLLTVGDTQYF. The chain joins TRBV5-1 to TRBJ2-3; the D is unclear. The CDR3 runs to 14 residues. The V gene's germline CDR1 is SGHRS and CDR2 YFSETQ. Trimming took 1 base from V and 6 from J, leaving 12 bases between them.

This clonotype was picked up a small number of times. The V call is TRBV7-8, the J call TRBJ2-3, with 9 bases fitting TRBD2. Looked up from germline, CDR1 is SGHVS and CDR2 is FQNEAQ. After removal of 2 bases from V and 4 bases from J, the junction contained 4 bases not matched to a gene. This CDR3 contains 15 residues. The CDR3 nucleotides are TGTGCCAGCAGCTTAATGGCGGGAGGGCCAGATACGCAGTATTTT. Translating gives CASSLMAGGPDTQYF. Together with reference TRBV7-8 and TRBJ2-3, the CDR3 gives the full variable domain: GAGVSQSPRYKVAKRGQDVALRCDPISGHVSLFWYQQALGQGPEFLTYFQNEAQLDKSGLPSDRFFAERPEGSVSTLKIQRTQQEDSAVYLCASSLMAGGPDTQYFGPGTRLTVL.

In this sample, this clonotype turned up a few times. V is TRBV3-1 and J is TRBJ2-1; D is unresolved. V lost 4 bases, J lost 4 bases, and 11 bases lay in between. Germline V lookup: CDR1 LGHDT, CDR2 YNNKEL (reference sequence). The CDR3 totals 14 residues. In DNA form, the CDR3 reads TGTGCCAGCAGCCTCCCAAGGGCATACAATGAGCAGTTCTTC. It is translated as CASSLPRAYNEQFF.

The J gene is TRBJ2-1, the V gene TRBV3-1; 9 bases match TRBD2. Unmatched junction bases numbered 5, after V lost 3 bases and J lost 2 bases. The length of the CDR3 is 16 residues. Germline V lookup: CDR1 LGHDT, CDR2 YNNKEL (reference sequence). The CDR3 DNA reads as TGTGCCAGCAGCCAGTCTGTAGCGGGGGCCTACAATGAGCAGTTCTTC. Protein sequence: CASSQSVAGAYNEQFF.

This clonotype was seen more than once but under ten times. This chain connects TRBV5-6 to TRBJ2-2; 8 bases fit TRBD1. After removal of 4 bases from V and 1 base from J, the junction contained 6 bases not matched to a gene. The CDR3 length is 16 residues. Germline CDR1 is SGHDT and CDR2 is YYEEEE. As DNA, the CDR3 is TGTGCCAGCAGCACTCCGGGACAGGAGAACACCGGGGAGCTGTTTTTT. Protein sequence: CASSTPGQENTGELFF.

V is TRBV12-3 or TRBV12-4 and J is TRBJ2-7; 7 bases are a match to TRBD2. Unmatched junction bases numbered 6, after V lost 6 bases and J lost 4 bases. The CDR3 runs to 13 residues. CDR3 protein: CASRPSGTYEQYV. The CDR3 DNA follows: TGTGCCAGCAGGCCCAGCGGGACTTACGAGCAGTACGTC.

This chain uses TRBV5-1 with TRBJ2-3; D is perhaps TRBD2 (5 bases). This CDR3 is 16 amino acids long. Germline V gene lookup returns CDR1 SGHRS and CDR2 YFSETQ. Between the trimmed V and J ends, which lost 4 bases and 2 bases, there was a span of 17 bases. The CDR3 protein is CASSTASSGATDTQYF. The CDR3 nucleotides read TGCGCCAGCAGCACAGCTAGCTCAGGTGCCACAGATACGCAGTATTTT.

The chain has TRBV24-1 and TRBJ2-5; unclear D gene. V lost 0 bases, J lost 5 bases, and 0 bases lay in between. Germline CDR1 and CDR2: KGHDR and SFDVKD. This CDR3 is 11 amino acids long. The CDR3 sequence: CATSDLETQYF. As DNA, the CDR3 is TGTGCCACCAGTGATTTGGAGACCCAGTACTTC.

The J gene is TRBJ1-2, the V gene TRBV25-1, with D unclear. Trimming shortened V by 6 bases and J by 8 bases, and 16 bases separated the two germline ends. Germline CDR1 and CDR2: MGHDK and SYGVNS. The CDR3 is 13 residues long. Here the CDR3 DNA reads TGTGCCAGCAGCCTCCCTGACGCGAGGGGCTACACCTTC. Translated: CASSLPDARGYTF.

In this sample, this clonotype turned up a few times. J is TRBJ2-3 and V is TRBV11-2; the D gene is possibly TRBD2 (6 bases). Deletions cut 5 bases from V and 0 bases from J, with 12 bases between. This CDR3 has 15 residues. Germline values: CDR1 SGHAT, CDR2 FQNNGV. The CDR3 nucleotides read TGTGCCAGCAGCCCGGGACTCCGGAGCACAGATACGCAGTATTTT. It codes for CASSPGLRSTDTQYF.

The genes are TRBV5-1 and TRBJ2-2, with no clear D. The length of the CDR3 is 15 residues. V lost 0 bases, J lost 6 bases, and 12 bases lay in between. CDR1 is SGHRS and CDR2 is YFSETQ in the germline V gene. The CDR3 loop is CASSLGRVSPGELFF. In nucleotides, the CDR3 is TGCGCCAGCAGCTTGGGTAGGGTTTCACCCGGGGAGCTGTTTTTT.